What follows describes a single T cell receptor (beta chain). The junction departs from the called germline gene at one end, perhaps through a read error. The CDR3 consists of 16 residues. The V gene's germline CDR1 is SGHNT and CDR2 YYREEE (reference sequence). The data stem from a study of blood T cell repertoires in COVID-19. In the study overall: Sites across the United States, Italy and Spain contributed samples from acute and convalescent COVID-19. PBMCs, B-cell-depleted T cells, or T cells were the source of the cDNA or gDNA that made up the material.

As handled by the study authors: How many nucleated cells were present was estimated from reference gene primer amplification. The protocol was immunoSEQ multiplex PCR, while the TCRdb copy is restricted to in-frame clones and leaves out a portion. That table furnishes V, J and clone size, whereas the DNA furnished D and trimming. The repertoire includes roughly 120,000 clones, 84% of them detected once, and 9% to 15% sits in the top ten. Sample: peripheral blood. This sequence joins TRBV5-4 and TRBJ2-5, with 13 bases aligning to TRBD2. The sequence derives from a woman in her fifties or sixties with acute or convalescent COVID-19. CDR3 nucleotides: TGTGCCAGCAGACTAGCGGGGGGGCACGTTGGAGAGTCCCAGTACTTC. Translation gives CASRLAGGHVGESQYF. Combining the CDR3 with reference TRBV5-4 and TRBJ2-5 gives the whole variable domain ETGVTQSPTHLIKTRGQQVTLRCSSQSGHNTVSWYQQALGQGPQFIFQYYREEENGRGNFPPRFSGLQFPNYSSELNVNALELDDSALYLCASRLAGGHVGESQYFGPGTRLLVL.